This paragraph reports one T cell receptor (beta chain). The antigen is unknown. Nominally healthy donors were sampled, though unrecorded immune exposures were likely. The primer mix had 60 Vbeta and 13 Jbeta primers. Sequencing used immunoSEQ multiplex PCR; TCRdb keeps in-frame clones, though not all of them. The table shows more than 85,000 clones, with roughly 79% occurring only once. This sample was included in a study of cytomegalovirus exposure and HLA in healthy donors. General study findings and limits: There was a cluster of highly shared sequence variants that was likely a sequencing artifact. Per published accounts, TCR beta sequences correctly predicted the HLA-A and HLA-B alleles of most subjects.

The TCR originated in a man aged 40-50 years in good health and CMV-seronegative. Sequencing was done on a sample of PBMCs.

CDR3 DNA sequence: TGTGCCAGCAGATCCAGCGGGAGGGGAGATACGCAGTATTTT. This gives the protein CASRSSGRGDTQYF. The chain joins TRBV2 to TRBJ2-3, with 10 bases aligning to TRBD2. The CDR3 is 14 amino acids. Germline V gene data show CDR1 as SNHLY and CDR2 as FYNNEI. Trimming removed 6 bases from V and 5 bases from J; junction bases left unmatched: 5.